This TCR beta chain was recovered during a study of T cell responses to AZD1222 COVID-19 vaccine. Clones were read by immunoSEQ multiplex PCR, and TCRdb kept only the in-frame ones, dropping some. The sample holds about 130,000 clones; over 75% are singletons and the top ten take approximately 8%. This clone is a singleton in its sample. Its cognate antigen is unknown. Study conclusions and caveats: Nearly half of the spike-specific TCRs reportedly recognize variant regions that carry no mutations. Donors were mostly white British, more females; clonal diversity possibly underestimated.

The CDR3 is 15 residues long. The V and J ends lost 5 bases and 0 bases respectively, with 11 bases between them. Germline V gene lookup returns CDR1 LNHDA and CDR2 SQIVND (reference sequence). Sequencing was performed on peripheral blood, taken on day 0 of AZD1222 vaccination. The clonotype was recovered from an adult in good health. The chain couples TRBV19 to TRBJ1-3, with D hard to call. CDR3 DNA sequence: TGTGCCAGTAGTCGGAACTCACTCTCTGGAAACACCATATATTTT. Protein sequence: CASSRNSLSGNTIYF.